The TCR beta chain under discussion was sequenced for a study of cytomegalovirus exposure and HLA in healthy donors. In this sample, this clone turned up a few times. Its specificity is not known. Researchers ran the PCR with 60 Vbeta and 13 Jbeta primers. TCRdb's table, derived via immunoSEQ multiplex PCR, lists solely in-frame clones and lacks some. The data show approximately 150,000 clones, roughly 75% seen once. Study-wide points: Reported performance of the classifier showed diagnosis of cytomegalovirus status with high specificity and sensitivity.

The V and J ends lost 7 bases and 5 bases, in that order; junction bases with no gene match: 16. There are 16 residues in the CDR3. Germline assignment: CDR1 SEHNR and CDR2 FQNEAQ (reference sequence). The chain carries TRBV7-9 and TRBJ2-5, with 7 positions matching TRBD1. What was sequenced was PBMCs. This TCR was sampled from a man aged 18 to 35 in good health and CMV-seropositive. The CDR3 here is CASNQGDRDAGETQYF. DNA of the CDR3: TGTGCCAGCAATCAGGGGGACCGGGACGCTGGGGAGACCCAGTACTTC.